This T cell receptor (beta chain) was found in a study of blood T cell repertoires in COVID-19. Across the study: Collection of acute and convalescent COVID-19 samples took place in the United States, Italy and Spain. PBMCs, B-cell-depleted T cells, or T cells provided the cDNA or gDNA that made up the material.

Germline CDR1 and CDR2: SGDLS and YYNGEE. The CDR3 consists of 16 residues. Losses at the gene ends were 5 bases for V and 4 bases for J; bases not matched to a gene: 6. This clone was detected only a few times. Methods used by the authors: Amplification of reference gene primers provided the estimated nucleated cell counts. Some clones are missing from TCRdb's copy, which holds only in-frame ones; the method was immunoSEQ multiplex PCR. Clone size and V and J calls were adopted from that table, with D and trimming inferred from the DNA. The repertoire holds around 270,000 clones, 84% seen once, with approximately 1.5% in the top ten.

The source of this sequence is a woman aged 40 to 50 who had recovered from COVID-19. Sequencing was done on a sample of peripheral blood. The chain combines TRBV9 with TRBJ2-2; 12 nucleotides agree with TRBD1. CDR3 protein: CASRGTGGPSTGELFF. The DNA of the CDR3 is TGTGCCAGCAGGGGGACAGGGGGCCCAAGCACCGGGGAGCTGTTTTTT.